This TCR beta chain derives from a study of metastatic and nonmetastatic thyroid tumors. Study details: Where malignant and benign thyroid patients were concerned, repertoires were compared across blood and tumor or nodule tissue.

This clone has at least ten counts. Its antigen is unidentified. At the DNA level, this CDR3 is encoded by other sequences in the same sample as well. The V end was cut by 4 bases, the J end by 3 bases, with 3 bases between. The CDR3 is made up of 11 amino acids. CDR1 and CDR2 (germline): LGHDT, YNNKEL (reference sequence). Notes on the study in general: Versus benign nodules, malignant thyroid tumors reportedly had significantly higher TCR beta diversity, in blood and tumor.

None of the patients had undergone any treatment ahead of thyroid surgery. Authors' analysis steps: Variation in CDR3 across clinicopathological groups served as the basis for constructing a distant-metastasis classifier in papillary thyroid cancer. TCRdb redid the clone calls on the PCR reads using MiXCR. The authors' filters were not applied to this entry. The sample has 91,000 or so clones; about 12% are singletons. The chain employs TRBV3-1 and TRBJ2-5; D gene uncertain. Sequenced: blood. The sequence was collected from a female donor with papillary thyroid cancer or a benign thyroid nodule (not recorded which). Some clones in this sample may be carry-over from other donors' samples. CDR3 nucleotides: TGTGCCAGCAGCCTCGAAGAGACCCAGTACTTC. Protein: CASSLEETQYF.